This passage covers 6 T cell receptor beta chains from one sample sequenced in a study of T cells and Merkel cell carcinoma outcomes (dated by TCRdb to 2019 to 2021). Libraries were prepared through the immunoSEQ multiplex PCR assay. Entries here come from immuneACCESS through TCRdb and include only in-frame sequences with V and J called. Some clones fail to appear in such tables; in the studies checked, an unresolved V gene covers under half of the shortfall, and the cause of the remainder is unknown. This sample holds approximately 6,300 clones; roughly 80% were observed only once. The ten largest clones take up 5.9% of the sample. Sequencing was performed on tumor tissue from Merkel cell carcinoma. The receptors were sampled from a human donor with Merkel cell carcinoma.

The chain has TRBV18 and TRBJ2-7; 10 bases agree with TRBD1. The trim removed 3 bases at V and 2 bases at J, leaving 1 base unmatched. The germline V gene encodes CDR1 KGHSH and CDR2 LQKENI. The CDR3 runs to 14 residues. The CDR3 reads CASSPTGGTYEQYF. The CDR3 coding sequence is TGTGCCAGCTCACCGACAGGGGGCACCTACGAGCAGTACTTC.

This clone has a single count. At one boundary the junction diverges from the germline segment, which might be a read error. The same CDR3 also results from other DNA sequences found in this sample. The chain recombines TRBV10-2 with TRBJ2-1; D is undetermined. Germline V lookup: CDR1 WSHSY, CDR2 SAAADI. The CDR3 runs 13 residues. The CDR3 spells CASRYPPAQEQFF. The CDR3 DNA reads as TGCGCCAGCAGATACCCCCCGGCTCAGGAGCAATTCTTC.

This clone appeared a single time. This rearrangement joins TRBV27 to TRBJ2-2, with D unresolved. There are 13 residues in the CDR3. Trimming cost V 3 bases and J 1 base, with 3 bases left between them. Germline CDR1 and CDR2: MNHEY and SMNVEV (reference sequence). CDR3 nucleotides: TGTGCCAGCAGTTTTCAGAACACCGGGGAGCTGTTTTTT. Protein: CASSFQNTGELFF.

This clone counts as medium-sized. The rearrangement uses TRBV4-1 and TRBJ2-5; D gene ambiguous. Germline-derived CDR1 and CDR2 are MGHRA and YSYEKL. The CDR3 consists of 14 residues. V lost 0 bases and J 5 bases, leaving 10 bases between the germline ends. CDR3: CASSQDERRETQYF. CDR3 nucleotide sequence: TGCGCCAGCAGCCAAGATGAGCGTAGGGAGACCCAGTACTTC.

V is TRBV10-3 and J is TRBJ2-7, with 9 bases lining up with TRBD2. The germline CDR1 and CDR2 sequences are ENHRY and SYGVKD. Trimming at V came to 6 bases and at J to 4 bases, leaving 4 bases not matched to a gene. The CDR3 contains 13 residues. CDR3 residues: CAISLAGLYEQYF. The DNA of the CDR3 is TGTGCCATCAGCCTAGCGGGACTATACGAGCAGTACTTC.

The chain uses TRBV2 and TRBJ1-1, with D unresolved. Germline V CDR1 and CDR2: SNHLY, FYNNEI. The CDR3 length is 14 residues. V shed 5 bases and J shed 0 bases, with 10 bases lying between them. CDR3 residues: CASSYRQMNTEAFF. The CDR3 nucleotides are TGTGCCAGCAGTTATAGACAAATGAACACTGAAGCTTTCTTT.